This TCR beta chain was captured in a study of T cell responses to AZD1222 COVID-19 vaccine. Study at large: Timing groups of about 4 and about 12 weeks for second doses were pooled.

V lost 1 base and J 1 base, leaving 10 bases between the germline ends. The length of the CDR3 is 15 residues. Germline V CDR1 and CDR2: SGDLS, YYNGEE. Points on this clone: The antigen is not known.

The protocol was immunoSEQ multiplex PCR, while the TCRdb copy is restricted to in-frame clones and leaves out a portion. The data show 90,000 to 120,000 clones, approximately 90% seen once. Whole-study findings and limits: White British people made up most donors, females outnumbered males, and clonal diversity was possibly underestimated. Increases in Spike-specific TCR breadth and depth were seen after two AZD1222 doses. Dominant CD4 TCR responses targeted spike regions 160-218 and 743-854.

Specimen: peripheral blood, collected on day 0 of AZD1222 vaccination. The chain uses TRBV9 and TRBJ2-3; D is perhaps TRBD1 (6 bases). The sequence came from an adult in good health. CDR3 residues: CASSVPRTGTDTQYF. CDR3 nucleotides: TGTGCCAGCAGCGTACCCCGGACAGGCACAGATACGCAGTATTTT. Combining the CDR3 with reference TRBV9 and TRBJ2-3 gives the whole variable domain DSGVTQTPKHLITATGQRVTLRCSPRSGDLSVYWYQQSLDQGLQFLIQYYNGEERAKGNILERFSAQQFPDLHSELNLSSLELGDSALYFCASSVPRTGTDTQYFGPGTRLTVL.